What follows are 31 T cell receptor beta chains derived from one specimen sequenced in a study of T cell responses to AZD1222 COVID-19 vaccine (dated by TCRdb to the early 2020s). The sample's time point label, decoded: baseline before first vaccination. Library method: the immunoSEQ multiplex PCR assay. The table comes from immuneACCESS by way of TCRdb, which keeps in-frame sequences with V and J called. Part of the clones is missing from these tables; in studies checked, under half for an unresolved V gene and the rest for unknown reasons. Recorded for this sample are 130,000 or so clones; around 84% of them occurred a single time. 9.5% to 15% of the sample goes to the ten largest clones. The source was peripheral blood, collected on day 0 of AZD1222 vaccination. These receptors were taken from an adult in good health.

The chain employs TRBV29-1 and TRBJ1-2; D not certain. The CDR3 covers 11 residues. V was clipped by 4 bases and J by 4 bases, with 7 bases between them. Looked up from germline, CDR1 is SQVTM and CDR2 is ANQGSEA. CDR3 coding DNA: TGCAGCGTTGCGACTAGCTATGGCTACACCTTC. Translation: CSVATSYGYTF.

This clone came up a few times. V gene TRBV6-5 combines with J gene TRBJ1-2, with D perhaps matching TRBD1 (5 bases). Germline V gene lookup returns CDR1 MNHEY and CDR2 SVGAGI. The CDR3 runs to 15 residues. V dropped 6 bases and J dropped 4 bases, with 18 bases sitting between them. Written as DNA, the CDR3 is TGTGCCAGCAGCTCCCTCTCTCAGGGTAGCTATGGCTACACCTTC. Protein: CASSSLSQGSYGYTF.

V is TRBV30 and J is TRBJ1-5; weak D call: TRBD1 (5 bases). The CDR3 is 16 residues long. The V and J ends lost 2 bases and 3 bases respectively, with 17 bases between them. The germline V gene has CDR1 GTSNPN and CDR2 SVGIG (reference sequence). CDR3 bases: TGTGCCTGGAGTCCGAAGGGAGACAGTCTCAATCAGCCCCAGCATTTT. Protein product: CAWSPKGDSLNQPQHF.

This chain links TRBV29-1 with TRBJ2-2, with D uncertain. The CDR3 is made up of 13 amino acids. Germline CDR1 is SQVTM and CDR2 is ANQGSEA. V was trimmed by 3 bases and J by 0 bases, leaving 5 bases between them. The CDR3 spells CSVDSTNTGELFF. CDR3 DNA: TGCAGCGTTGACAGTACGAACACCGGGGAGCTGTTTTTT.

The CDR3 coding sequence is TGTGCCAGCAGTTGGGACGGAAGGGATGAAAAACTGTTTTTT. Its protein product is CASSWDGRDEKLFF. The chain links TRBV27 to TRBJ1-4; TRBD1 is a possible D gene (5 bases). V was trimmed by 4 bases and J by 6 bases, leaving 12 bases between them. The CDR3 extends over 14 amino acids. Per germline, CDR1 MNHEY and CDR2 SMNVEV (reference sequence).

The CDR3 DNA sequence: TGTGCCAGCAGCTTAACTGGCAGATATGAAGCTTTCTTT. Translated: CASSLTGRYEAFF. The chain has TRBV7-3 and TRBJ1-1; D gene unclear. CDR3 length equals 13 residues. Germline assignment: CDR1 SGHTA and CDR2 FQGTGA. V lost 0 bases and J lost 7, with 9 bases in between.

V gene TRBV10-1 combines with J gene TRBJ1-1, with TRBD1 as a possible D gene (5 bases). This CDR3 region has 13 residues. V lost 4 bases to trimming and J lost 7 bases, with 13 bases between them. Looked up from germline, CDR1 is WNHNN and CDR2 is SYGVQD (reference sequence). In nucleotides, the CDR3 is TGCGCCAGCAGTGGGCCAATGGACATTGAAGCTTTCTTT. Encoded protein: CASSGPMDIEAFF.

The V gene is TRBV13, the J gene TRBJ1-2; unclear D gene. V was trimmed by 3 bases and J by 2 bases, leaving 7 bases between them. Germline assignment: CDR1 PRHDT and CDR2 FYEKMQ (reference sequence). The CDR3 is 13 residues long. The chain's CDR3 is CASSFGRNYGYTF. CDR3 coding DNA: TGTGCCAGCAGCTTCGGTCGGAACTATGGCTACACCTTC.

The rearrangement joins TRBV30 to TRBJ2-4, with D possibly being TRBD2 (6 bases). The CDR3 has 13 amino acids. CDR1 and CDR2 (germline): GTSNPN, SVGIG (reference sequence). Trimming left V 3 bases short and J 2 bases short, with 8 bases between. Written as DNA, the CDR3 is TGTGCCTGGAGCCGGGGGTCCAAAAACATTCAGTACTTC. Its translation: CAWSRGSKNIQYF.

The rearrangement joins TRBV19 to TRBJ2-3; D might be TRBD1 (5 bases). V lost 3 bases to trimming and J lost 4 bases, with 5 bases between them. The CDR3 spans 12 residues. Germline CDR1 and CDR2: LNHDA and SQIVND (reference sequence). In DNA, the CDR3 is TGTGCCAGTAGTATCAGGGCAGATACGCAGTATTTT. It yields the protein CASSIRADTQYF. The whole variable domain, filled in from reference TRBV19 and TRBJ2-3, reads DGGITQSPKYLFRKEGQNVTLSCEQNLNHDAMYWYRQDPGQGLRLIYYSQIVNDFQKGDIAEGYSVSREKKESFPLTVTSAQKNPTAFYLCASSIRADTQYFGPGTRLTVL.

This clone was observed a single time. V is TRBV27 and J is TRBJ2-1; D tentatively fits TRBD1 or TRBD2 (6 bases each). Germline V gene lookup returns CDR1 MNHEY and CDR2 SMNVEV (reference sequence). The CDR3 extends over 12 amino acids. The ends were cut back, 5 bases at V and 6 bases at J, with 8 bases in the middle. The CDR3 sequence is CASSEGGNEQFF. DNA for the CDR3: TGTGCCAGCAGTGAGGGGGGCAATGAGCAGTTCTTC.

This chain joins TRBV27 and TRBJ2-2; 9 bases match TRBD1. The length of the CDR3 is 15 residues. Trimming took 7 bases from V and 3 from J; bases not matched to a gene: 6. From germline, CDR1 is MNHEY and CDR2 SMNVEV (reference sequence). The DNA for the CDR3 is TGTGCCAGCACTAACCGGGACAGGGACACCGGGGAGCTGTTTTTT. Amino acid sequence: CASTNRDRDTGELFF.

The V gene is TRBV29-1, the J gene TRBJ2-1; 10 bases are a match to TRBD2. After removal of 7 bases from V and 9 bases from J, the junction contained 12 bases not matched to a gene. CDR1 is SQVTM and CDR2 is ANQGSEA in the germline V gene. CDR3 length: 14 amino acids. This CDR3 is CSAGLAGVESEQFF. The CDR3 region has the DNA TGCAGCGCCGGTCTAGCGGGAGTCGAATCTGAGCAGTTCTTC.

The chain is built from TRBV30 and TRBJ1-1; D unclear. Germline-derived CDR1 and CDR2 are GTSNPN and SVGIG (reference sequence). The CDR3 runs to 14 residues. Deletions cut 2 bases from V and 0 bases from J, with 10 bases between. CDR3 amino acids: CAWSRSTMNTEAFF. The CDR3 coding sequence is TGTGCCTGGAGTCGCTCAACCATGAACACTGAAGCTTTCTTT.

The genes are TRBV5-1 and TRBJ2-5; 10 bases agree with TRBD2. CDR1 and CDR2 (germline): SGHRS, YFSETQ. After removal of 4 bases from V and 2 bases from J, the junction contained 8 bases not matched to a gene. The CDR3 is 16 amino acids. Here the CDR3 reads CASSVSGTSVQETQYF. CDR3 nucleotides: TGCGCCAGCAGCGTCTCCGGGACTAGCGTGCAAGAGACCCAGTACTTC. Supplemented by reference TRBV5-1 and TRBJ2-5, the full variable domain reads KAGVTQTPRYLIKTRGQQVTLSCSPISGHRSVSWYQQTPGQGLQFLFEYFSETQRNKGNFPGRFSGRQFSNSRSEMNVSTLELGDSALYLCASSVSGTSVQETQYFGPGTRLLVL.

Of note for this clone: Other DNA sequences in the same sample also yield this CDR3. The chain is built from TRBV9 and TRBJ2-3; no clear D. In germline, CDR1 is SGDLS, CDR2 YYNGEE. V was cut by 0 bases and J by 3 bases, with 2 bases left in between. The CDR3 loop spans 12 amino acids. The chain's CDR3 is CASSVATDTQYF. In DNA, the CDR3 is TGTGCCAGCAGCGTAGCAACAGATACGCAGTATTTT.

V usage is TRBV6-5 and J usage is TRBJ1-3; D gene unclear. The germline gives CDR1 MNHEY, CDR2 SVGAGI. V lost 0 bases to trimming and J lost 3 bases, with 3 bases between them. The CDR3 has 13 residues. CDR3 bases: TGTGCCAGCAGTTACTCGGGTGGAAACACCATATATTTT. Encoded protein: CASSYSGGNTIYF.

This clone has a handful of counts. V is TRBV7-9 and J is TRBJ1-4, with TRBD1 matching 8 bases. The CDR3 consists of 15 residues. V shed 5 bases and J 4 bases; nucleotides not matched to a gene: 6. Germline V gene data show CDR1 as SEHNR and CDR2 as FQNEAQ (reference sequence). The CDR3 region is CASSPGQGDNEKLFF. The CDR3 bases are TGTGCCAGCAGCCCTGGACAGGGAGATAATGAAAAACTGTTTTTT.

In this sample, this clone turned up once. The rearrangement joins TRBV10-3 to TRBJ1-2, with D maybe TRBD1 (6 bases). CDR1 and CDR2 from the germline V gene are ENHRY and SYGVKD. The V end was cut by 7 bases, the J end by 0 bases, with 9 bases between. There are 13 residues in the CDR3. The CDR3 region is CAITDRSNYGYTF. The CDR3, as DNA: TGTGCCATCACGGACAGATCTAACTATGGCTACACCTTC.

The genes are TRBV6-5 and TRBJ1-1; D is unresolved. The V gene's germline CDR1 is MNHEY and CDR2 SVGAGI. The CDR3 has 12 residues. V was clipped by 6 bases and J by 1 base, with 6 bases between them. This CDR3 reads CASRQPNTEAFF. In nucleotides, the CDR3 is TGTGCCAGCAGACAGCCGAACACTGAAGCTTTCTTT.

The chain couples TRBV9 to TRBJ1-1; TRBD1 is a possible D gene (5 bases). The CDR3 spans 15 residues. The V gene lost 3 bases and the J gene lost 4 bases, with 16 bases spanning the gap. Germline lookup yields CDR1 SGDLS and CDR2 YYNGEE. Here the CDR3 reads CASSARAGTSTEAFF. DNA of the CDR3: TGTGCCAGCAGCGCCCGAGCAGGGACCAGCACTGAAGCTTTCTTT.

The J gene is TRBJ2-7, the V gene TRBV6-5, with D possibly TRBD2 on 5 matching bases. The V gene's germline CDR1 is MNHEY and CDR2 SVGAGI. Between the trimmed V and J ends, which lost 11 bases and 7 bases, there was a span of 15 bases. The CDR3 loop spans 11 amino acids. CDR3 nucleotides: TGTGCCGCGGGTAAGGAAGGGGAGCAGTACTTC. It specifies CAAGKEGEQYF.

CDR3 DNA sequence: TGCAGTGCTAGTGGGGCTAGCGGGGGTTACGAGCAGTACTTC. This sequence encodes CSASGASGGYEQYF. The chain uses TRBV20-1 and TRBJ2-7, with TRBD2 matching over 10 bases. Germline V lookup: CDR1 DFQATT, CDR2 SNEGSKA (reference sequence). This CDR3 contains 14 residues. The V and J ends lost 3 bases and 4 bases, in that order; junction bases with no gene match: 6.

The CDR3 coding sequence is TGTGCCAGTAGTCGAACGACAGGTCTCGGAGGTCAGCCCCAGCATTTT. It codes for CASSRTTGLGGQPQHF. This chain links TRBV19 with TRBJ1-5, with TRBD1 as a possible D gene (6 bases). Between the trimmed V and J ends, which lost 5 bases and 6 bases, there was a span of 20 bases. The CDR3 consists of 16 residues. CDR1 is LNHDA, CDR2 SQIVND, per germline (reference sequence). Full variable domain (outside the CDR3, taken from reference TRBV19 and TRBJ1-5): DGGITQSPKYLFRKEGQNVTLSCEQNLNHDAMYWYRQDPGQGLRLIYYSQIVNDFQKGDIAEGYSVSREKKESFPLTVTSAQKNPTAFYLCASSRTTGLGGQPQHFGDGTRLSIL.

The chain carries TRBV30 and TRBJ2-2, with 7 positions matching TRBD1. Unmatched junction bases numbered 6, after V lost 0 bases and J lost 2 bases. CDR3 size: 16 residues. Germline V lookup: CDR1 GTSNPN, CDR2 SVGIG (reference sequence). Here the CDR3 reads CAWSVPGTVNTGELFF. The CDR3 DNA follows: TGTGCCTGGAGTGTCCCCGGGACAGTTAACACCGGGGAGCTGTTTTTT.

The chain has TRBV9 and TRBJ2-7; 7 nucleotides agree with TRBD1. This CDR3 contains 15 residues. V lost 4 bases and J lost 1; bases outside the gene matches: 8. Per the germline V gene, CDR1 is SGDLS and CDR2 is YYNGEE. The CDR3 nucleotides are TGTGCCAGCAGCCCGTCGGAACAGGGGTCCTACGAGCAGTACTTC. Its protein product is CASSPSEQGSYEQYF.

This rearrangement joins TRBV18 to TRBJ1-5, with D possibly being TRBD1 (5 bases). The V end was cut by 5 bases, the J end by 3 bases, with 17 bases between. Germline CDR1 is KGHSH and CDR2 is LQKENI. The CDR3 runs to 16 residues. CDR3 loop: CASSSRTNSLNQPQHF. CDR3 nucleotides: TGTGCCAGCTCATCGAGGACAAACAGTCTCAATCAGCCCCAGCATTTT.

V usage is TRBV6-5 and J usage is TRBJ2-7; 8 bases align to TRBD1. Trimming cost V 5 bases and J 6 bases; bases outside gene matches: 12. Looked up from germline, CDR1 is MNHEY and CDR2 is SVGAGI. The CDR3 spans 15 residues. The CDR3 DNA sequence: TGTGCCAGCAGTCCGCCCGGGACAGGCACGGTCGAGCAGTACTTC. It codes for CASSPPGTGTVEQYF.

The chain links TRBV18 to TRBJ2-7; D is unresolved. Trimming took 0 bases from V and 5 from J, leaving 11 bases between them. The germline CDR1 and CDR2 sequences are KGHSH and LQKENI. The CDR3 sequence is 14 residues long. The CDR3 nucleotides are TGTGCCAGCTCACCACCGGGTCGAGTCCACGAGCAGTACTTC. Encoded protein: CASSPPGRVHEQYF.

The chain uses TRBV2 and TRBJ2-7; D unresolved. This CDR3 region has 11 residues. V was clipped by 6 bases and J by 6 bases, with 9 bases between them. Germline V CDR1 and CDR2: SNHLY, FYNNEI. CDR3 residues: CASRISREQYF. DNA of the CDR3: TGTGCCAGCAGGATTAGTCGCGAGCAGTACTTC.

The chain links TRBV27 to TRBJ1-6; 9 positions agree with TRBD1. V was clipped by 4 bases and J by 4 bases; unmatched bases: 2. Germline values: CDR1 MNHEY, CDR2 SMNVEV (reference sequence). The CDR3 loop spans 15 amino acids. The CDR3 is CASSSGTGYNSPLHF. For the CDR3, the DNA is TGTGCCAGCAGTTCCGGGACAGGGTATAATTCACCCCTCCACTTT.